This T cell receptor (beta chain) is from a study of T cells in women clearing cervical HPV infection. Study-wide points: T-cell numbers per sample were unknown and may explain richness differences. CIN3+ cases had significantly higher TCR repertoire richness than controls, but evenness did not differ.

Of note for this clone: Its antigen is unidentified. With the read ending 3 residues before the CDR3 end, the germline J gene is used to fill in that end.

Repertoires were generated with immunoSEQ multiplex PCR, while TCRdb's copy carries only in-frame clones and drops some. Seen in this sample are over 30,000 clones; the ten most common clones hold around 4.7%. This CDR3 comprises 12 residues. Germline V gene sequence: CDR1 DFQATT, CDR2 SNEGSKA (reference sequence). Trimming shortened V by 3 bases and J by 4 bases, and 10 bases separated the two germline ends. The gene calls are TRBV20-1 and TRBJ2-7; D unclear. The sample was blood buffy coat. The receptor comes from a woman aged 18-69 years with a cervical HPV16 infection that either progressed to CIN3+ or cleared (not recorded which). CDR3 DNA, as far as it was read: TGCAGTGCTAGGGTAGCTGGTTACGAG. Its translation: CSARVAGYE. The entire CDR3 reads CSARVAGYEQYF.